Following are 23 T cell receptor beta chains from one sample sequenced in a study. TCRdb redid the calling of the 5' RACE reads with MiXCR, one entry per CDR3 protein. Of approximately 60,000 distinct CDR3 sequences listed, less than 25% are singletons. The material sequenced was memory CD4+ T cells sorted from a lymph node. Subset in this sample: memory CD4+ T cells, CD4+CD45RO+CD25-. The receptors were gathered from a female donor with breast cancer.

In regard to this clonotype: Possible read error: a much larger clone is one base away. As the CDR3 is not closed by the conserved phenylalanine or tryptophan, this likely results from a read error. The chain employs TRBV6-5 and TRBJ1-2; no definite D call. From germline, CDR1 is MNHEY and CDR2 SVGAGI. V gave up 6 bases and J gave up 7 bases, with 12 bases separating them. CDR3 size: 12 residues. The CDR3: CASRRPLTGYTV. In DNA, the CDR3 is TGTGCCAGCAGGCGCCCTCTTACTGGCTACACCGTC.

This clonotype has just a few counts. The J gene is TRBJ2-1, the V gene TRBV5-1, with D uncertain. Germline V lookup: CDR1 SGHRS, CDR2 YFSETQ. The V gene lost 4 bases and the J gene lost 3 bases, with 14 bases spanning the gap. The CDR3 contains 15 residues. The CDR3 loop reads CASSPGGPNYNEQFF. The CDR3, as DNA: TGCGCCAGCAGCCCGGGTGGGCCGAACTACAATGAGCAGTTCTTC.

This clonotype has ten or more counts. V is TRBV4-3 and J is TRBJ2-7; D remains ambiguous. V lost 4 bases and J 0 bases, leaving 1 base between the germline ends. The CDR3 has 11 amino acids. CDR1 is LGHNA, CDR2 YSLEER, per germline. CDR3 region: CASSPSYEQYF. The CDR3 nucleotides are TGCGCCAGCAGCCCCTCCTACGAGCAGTACTTC.

The chain employs TRBV7-9 and TRBJ1-1; D is unclear. The CDR3 spans 15 residues. The germline gives CDR1 SEHNR, CDR2 FQNEAQ (reference sequence). V shed 4 bases and J shed 6 bases, with 18 bases lying between them. CDR3 in amino acids: CASSSLPKGSAEAFF. CDR3 nucleotides: TGTGCCAGCAGCTCCTTGCCGAAAGGGTCGGCTGAAGCTTTCTTT.

This clonotype was seen a handful of times. This sequence joins TRBV12-3 or TRBV12-4 and TRBJ2-1; TRBD1 agrees at 10 bases. The CDR3 totals 15 residues. V dropped 5 bases and J dropped 2; count of bases not matched to a gene: 3. The CDR3 spells CASSTTGGTYNEQFF. The CDR3 coding sequence is TGTGCCAGCAGTACGACAGGGGGCACCTACAATGAGCAGTTCTTC.

As to this clonotype: A single base separates this from a much larger clone, so it may be a read error. This likely comes from a read error, as the CDR3 has no conserved phenylalanine or tryptophan at its end. The chain combines TRBV20-1 with TRBJ2-3, with D tentatively TRBD2 (6 bases). Germline V lookup: CDR1 DFQATT, CDR2 SNEGSKA (reference sequence). The CDR3 is made up of 16 amino acids. With 3 bases removed from V and 0 bases from J, the gap between germline ends came to 16 bases. DNA of the CDR3: TGCAGTGCTAGTGCCTTAGCGGTCTCTAGCACAGATACGCAGTATTCT. It translates to CSASALAVSSTDTQYS.

The J gene is TRBJ2-7, the V gene TRBV20-1, with 8 bases aligning to TRBD2. The CDR3 consists of 12 residues. V lost 1 base and J lost 7; bases outside the gene matches: 3. Germline V gene data show CDR1 as DFQATT and CDR2 as SNEGSKA (reference sequence). CDR3 sequence: CSARGRGGEQYF. The CDR3 DNA reads as TGCAGTGCTAGAGGGCGCGGGGGGGAGCAGTACTTC.

The gene calls are TRBV18 and TRBJ1-1, with D uncertain. CDR3 length: 13 residues. V gave up 5 bases and J gave up 4 bases, with 11 bases separating them. Germline V lookup: CDR1 KGHSH, CDR2 LQKENI. The CDR3 DNA follows: TGTGCCAGCTCATATAGTGATACCACTGAAGCTTTCTTT. The encoded protein is CASSYSDTTEAFF.

The J gene is TRBJ1-3, the V gene TRBV5-1; 9 bases fit TRBD1. Germline assignment: CDR1 SGHRS and CDR2 YFSETQ. Trimming cost V 4 bases and J 4 bases; bases outside gene matches: 9. This CDR3 is 16 amino acids long. The CDR3 protein is CASSPFSTGGGNTIYF. The CDR3 DNA is TGCGCCAGCAGCCCCTTTTCGACAGGGGGAGGAAACACCATATATTTT.

On this clonotype: This may be a read error: a much more frequent sequence differs by one nucleotide. This sequence joins TRBV5-1 and TRBJ2-2; perhaps D is TRBD1 or TRBD2 (5 bases each). Germline values: CDR1 SGHRS, CDR2 YFSETQ. CDR3 length: 15 residues. The CDR3 nucleotides read TGCGCCAGCAGCTTGAGTGGGACGAACACCGGGGAGCTGCTTTTT. This codes for CASSLSGTNTGELLF.

This clonotype was detected ten times or more. The chain carries TRBV20-1 and TRBJ1-3, with D perhaps matching TRBD1 (5 bases). The CDR3 is 15 residues long. V lost 0 bases, J lost 4 bases, and 13 bases lay in between. Germline V CDR1 and CDR2: DFQATT, SNEGSKA (reference sequence). The CDR3 sequence: CSARDGDSSGNTIYF. CDR3 in DNA: TGCAGTGCTAGAGATGGGGACTCCTCCGGAAACACCATATATTTT.

This chain uses TRBV6-2 or TRBV6-3 with TRBJ2-7, with TRBD1 identical over 9 bases. The CDR3 contains 15 residues. V shed 6 bases and J 0 bases; nucleotides not matched to a gene: 6. Per germline, CDR1 MNHEY and CDR2 SVGEGT. The CDR3 spells CASSLTGGSSYEQYF. Here the CDR3 DNA reads TGTGCCAGCAGCTTGACAGGGGGAAGCTCCTACGAGCAGTACTTC.

In the case of this clonotype: A read error may be the cause here, since a much bigger clone is one base away. This chain connects TRBV7-6 to TRBJ2-5; D is possibly TRBD1 or TRBD2 (5 bases each). This CDR3 contains 15 residues. Germline loops: CDR1 SGHVS, CDR2 FNYEAQ. The CDR3 nucleotides read TGTGCCAGCAGCTCCAGGGCCAGCGGCCAAGAGGCCCAGTACTTC. It yields the protein CASSSRASGQEAQYF. The full variable domain, completed using reference TRBV7-6 and TRBJ2-5, is GAGVSQSPRYKVTKRGQDVALRCDPISGHVSLYWYRQALGQGPEFLTYFNYEAQQDKSGLPNDRFSAERPEGSISTLTIQRTEQRDSAMYRCASSSRASGQEAQYFGPGTRLLVL.

This clonotype was recorded a few times. The chain couples TRBV18 to TRBJ1-3; D is uncertain. CDR1 is KGHSH and CDR2 is LQKENI in the germline V gene. The CDR3 is made up of 15 amino acids. Trimming pared 5 bases from V and 0 bases from J, leaving 11 bases between. DNA for the CDR3: TGTGCCAGCTCAACATACAGTGACTCTGGAAACACCATATATTTT. Its protein is CASSTYSDSGNTIYF.

This rearrangement joins TRBV25-1 to TRBJ1-1, with D unclear. V was trimmed by 3 bases and J by 10 bases, leaving 18 bases between them. In germline, CDR1 is MGHDK, CDR2 SYGVNS. The length of the CDR3 is 14 residues. CDR3 amino acids: CASSEAGESRGAFF. Here the CDR3 DNA reads TGTGCCAGCAGTGAGGCCGGGGAATCTCGAGGAGCTTTCTTT.

The chain employs TRBV6-5 and TRBJ1-1; D gene uncertain. Between the trimmed V and J ends, which lost 0 bases and 4 bases, there was a span of 12 bases. The CDR3 loop spans 15 amino acids. Per the germline V gene, CDR1 is MNHEY and CDR2 is SVGAGI. DNA of the CDR3: TGTGCCAGCAGTTACTCGACTGGGCAGAGCACTGAAGCTTTCTTT. This translates into CASSYSTGQSTEAFF.

The chain has TRBV6-6 and TRBJ2-3; D is perhaps TRBD1 or TRBD2 (5 bases each). V lost 5 bases to trimming and J lost 0 bases, with 15 bases between them. The CDR3 totals 16 residues. Germline CDR1 MNHNY, CDR2 SVGAGI (reference sequence). The CDR3 spells CASSTDRDLSTDTQYF. The DNA for the CDR3 is TGTGCCAGCAGTACAGACCGGGACCTAAGCACAGATACGCAGTATTTT.

The rearrangement links TRBV29-1 to TRBJ1-2; 8 bases align to TRBD1. With V trimmed by 5 bases and J by 13 bases, 9 bases remained unmatched. The germline CDR1 and CDR2 sequences are SQVTM and ANQGSEA. The CDR3 contains 11 residues. The CDR3 sequence: CSVRTGNTGTF. The DNA of the CDR3 is TGCAGCGTTCGGACAGGGAATACGGGCACCTTC.

This clonotype was seen once. The junction shows a germline mismatch at one end, possibly a read error. This chain links TRBV7-9 with TRBJ2-7, with TRBD2 as a possible D gene (5 bases). This CDR3 contains 14 residues. Germline CDR1 SEHNR, CDR2 FQNEAQ (reference sequence). Here the CDR3 DNA reads TGTGCCAGCAGCTTGTCGGGGTTGGCCTATGAGCAGTACTTC. Residues: CASSLSGLAYEQYF.

Comments on this clonotype: A read error may account for a junction end that differs from germline. J is TRBJ1-3 and V is TRBV20-1, with 8 bases that match TRBD1. From germline, CDR1 is DFQATT and CDR2 SNEGSKA (reference sequence). The CDR3 is 14 residues long. The CDR3 loop is CSARDYDRGTTIYF. CDR3 sequence (DNA): TGCAGTGCTAGAGACTACGACAGGGGAACCACCATATATTTT.

This clonotype was seen only a few times. The chain uses TRBV15 and TRBJ1-1, with 10 bases lining up with TRBD1. Germline loops: CDR1 LNHNV, CDR2 YYDKDF (reference sequence). V gave up 5 bases and J gave up 0 bases; unmatched junction bases: 3. CDR3 size: 15 residues. The DNA for the CDR3 is TGTGCCACCAGCGGGGGACAGGGGTTGAACACTGAAGCTTTCTTT. Translation gives CATSGGQGLNTEAFF.

A note on this clonotype: As the CDR3 is not closed by the conserved phenylalanine or tryptophan, this likely results from a read error. The chain combines TRBV6-1 with TRBJ2-7; D is unclear. The CDR3 runs to 12 residues. Germline assignment: CDR1 MNHNS and CDR2 SASEGT. V was shortened by 10 bases and J by 3 bases, with 13 bases between the two germline ends. In DNA, the CDR3 is TGTGCCACACTGAGGAAGGTCTACGAGCAGTACCTC. Its translation: CATLRKVYEQYL.

This clonotype was detected ten times or more. The chain combines TRBV20-1 with TRBJ2-1; no reliable D call. Germline V gene data show CDR1 as DFQATT and CDR2 as SNEGSKA (reference sequence). The CDR3 length is 16 residues. The ends were cut back, 5 bases at V and 9 bases at J, with 26 bases in the middle. DNA of the CDR3: TGCAGTGCTCCCCATGGTGCCCTCGGCCTTTCGGGTGAGCAGTTCTTC. Its translation is CSAPHGALGLSGEQFF.